What follows are 15 T cell receptor beta chains derived from one specimen sequenced in a study of identical twins. TCRdb re-analysed the 5' RACE reads in MiXCR, keeping a single row per CDR3 protein. The sample includes approximately 250,000 distinct CDR3 sequences, 6.5% of them seen just once. This same sample was also part of a study on T cells expressing NK-cell markers.

Specimen: CD8+ T cells sorted from blood. All receptors derive from a woman younger than 35 in good health.

The sample holds many counts of this clonotype. The chain employs TRBV11-1 and TRBJ2-1, with TRBD2 matching over 10 bases. Germline assignment: CDR1 SGHAT and CDR2 FQDESV (reference sequence). The CDR3 loop spans 20 amino acids. With V trimmed by 3 bases and J by 12 bases, 26 bases remained unmatched. The CDR3 is CASSLLPPFSGRRALSAQFF. CDR3 DNA sequence: TGTGCCAGCAGCTTGCTCCCTCCTTTTAGCGGGAGGCGGGCTCTAAGCGCGCAGTTCTTC.

This clonotype was detected many times. The genes are TRBV9 and TRBJ2-3; D not certain. Germline V lookup: CDR1 SGDLS, CDR2 YYNGEE. The CDR3 has 14 amino acids. The V end was cut by 5 bases, the J end by 2 bases, with 12 bases between. The CDR3 here is CASSEVVATDTQYF. CDR3 nucleotides: TGTGCCAGCAGTGAGGTGGTAGCCACAGATACGCAGTATTTT.

This clonotype was observed at least ten times. The gene calls are TRBV9 and TRBJ1-1, with 7 bases matching TRBD1. V shed 3 bases, J shed 0 bases, and the junction held 14 bases outside the gene matches. CDR1 and CDR2 (germline): SGDLS, YYNGEE. This CDR3 spans 18 amino acids. CDR3 DNA: TGTGCCAGCAGCGCCCGCCTTCAGGGGGACCTTATGAACACTGAAGCTTTCTTT. Residues: CASSARLQGDLMNTEAFF.

This clonotype appeared a few times. The rearrangement uses TRBV12-3 or TRBV12-4 and TRBJ1-2; D unclear. The CDR3 contains 11 residues. V lost 3 bases to trimming and J lost 6 bases, with 5 bases between them. The CDR3 loop is CASSFLDGYTF. CDR3 nucleotide sequence: TGTGCCAGCAGTTTTCTGGATGGCTACACCTTC.

This clonotype was detected only a few times. The rearrangement uses TRBV9 and TRBJ1-3; D may be TRBD1 (5 bases). Germline V lookup: CDR1 SGDLS, CDR2 YYNGEE. V gave up 3 bases and J gave up 8 bases, with 15 bases separating them. CDR3 length equals 14 residues. CDR3 DNA: TGTGCCAGCAGCGGTCAGGGATCGCGGGACACCATATATTTT. This sequence encodes CASSGQGSRDTIYF.

The gene calls are TRBV6-2 or TRBV6-3 and TRBJ1-1; D ambiguous. Germline assignment: CDR1 MNHEY and CDR2 SVGEGT. Trimming removed 8 bases from V and 0 bases from J, with 16 bases in between. The length of the CDR3 is 15 residues. The CDR3 nucleotides are TGTGCCAGCTCCGGCGAAGGTCACTTGAACACTGAAGCTTTCTTT. Translating it yields CASSGEGHLNTEAFF.

This clonotype has a handful of counts. In DNA form, the CDR3 reads TGTGCCAGCAGTCTCGGGGGAACGGGTTTTGACACTGAAGCTTTCTTT. Translation gives CASSLGGTGFDTEAFF. The rearrangement links TRBV27 to TRBJ1-1, with D tentatively TRBD1 (5 bases). V was trimmed by 5 bases and J by 3 bases, leaving 19 bases between them. The CDR3 has 16 residues. Germline CDR1 reads MNHEY; CDR2 reads SMNVEV (reference sequence).

The table lists this clonotype with a few counts. The chain combines TRBV4-1 with TRBJ2-7; D remains ambiguous. Germline CDR1 is MGHRA and CDR2 is YSYEKL. V lost 4 bases, J lost 2 bases, and 12 bases lay in between. CDR3 length equals 14 residues. CDR3 DNA: TGCGCCAGCAGCCCCCTGAGGCTAACCTACGAGCAGTACTTC. Translating it yields CASSPLRLTYEQYF.

The chain carries TRBV21-1 and TRBJ1-1; TRBD1 is the table's D call, not checked against the DNA. TRBV21-1 is labeled a pseudogene. The CDR3 runs to 18 residues. DNA for the CDR3: TGTGCCAGCACCCCTGGAGTTACCCCTATTCAGGGGGCGGGTGAAGCTTTCTTT. This sequence encodes CASTPGVTPIQGAGEAFF.

This clonotype was picked up a small number of times. V is TRBV6-1 and J is TRBJ1-6; D is perhaps TRBD1 (5 bases). Trimming pared 4 bases from V and 11 bases from J, leaving 18 bases between. The CDR3 extends over 15 amino acids. Germline values: CDR1 MNHNS, CDR2 SASEGT. This CDR3 reads CASSGRGPKPPPLHF. CDR3 sequence (DNA): TGTGCCAGCAGTGGCCGGGGACCAAAACCCCCACCCCTCCACTTT.

This clonotype was counted at least ten times. The CDR3 protein is CATSETAYNEQFF. The DNA of the CDR3 is TGTGCCACCAGTGAAACAGCCTACAATGAGCAGTTCTTC. V usage is TRBV24-1 and J usage is TRBJ2-1; D ambiguous. This CDR3 has 13 amino acids. Germline CDR1 is KGHDR and CDR2 is SFDVKD. V gave up 4 bases and J gave up 2 bases, with 5 bases separating them.

This clonotype was recorded at least ten times. The CDR3 loop reads CSARPLTSSNEQFF. As DNA, the CDR3 is TGCAGTGCCCGTCCCCTTACTAGCAGCAATGAGCAGTTCTTC. This rearrangement joins TRBV20-1 to TRBJ2-1; tentatively, D is TRBD2 (6 bases). Germline V gene lookup returns CDR1 DFQATT and CDR2 SNEGSKA (reference sequence). V shed 6 bases and J shed 6 bases, with 18 bases lying between them. The CDR3 has 14 residues.

This clonotype was picked up a small number of times. This rearrangement joins TRBV5-1 to TRBJ2-1, with D perhaps matching TRBD2 (6 bases). This CDR3 region has 12 residues. V lost 3 bases and J 8 bases, leaving 9 bases between the germline ends. Germline-derived CDR1 and CDR2 are SGHRS and YFSETQ. The CDR3 DNA follows: TGCGCCAGCAGCTGGGGGGAGGATGAGCAGTTCTTC. Its protein product is CASSWGEDEQFF.

The chain recombines TRBV5-1 with TRBJ1-1, with D uncertain. The V end lost 2 bases, the J end lost 4 bases, and 9 bases lay between the germline ends. This CDR3 spans 13 amino acids. Germline V gives CDR1 SGHRS, CDR2 YFSETQ. The chain's CDR3 is CASSFRTRTEAFF. The CDR3 DNA reads as TGCGCCAGCAGCTTTCGAACCCGCACTGAAGCTTTCTTT.

There are a few counts of this clonotype. V gene TRBV6-5 combines with J gene TRBJ2-1; no clear D gene. Trimming cost V 1 base and J 10 bases, with 5 bases left between them. In germline, CDR1 is MNHEY, CDR2 SVGAGI. The CDR3 is 11 residues long. The chain's CDR3 is CASSYFSEQFF. The DNA of the CDR3 is TGTGCCAGCAGTTACTTTTCCGAGCAGTTCTTC.